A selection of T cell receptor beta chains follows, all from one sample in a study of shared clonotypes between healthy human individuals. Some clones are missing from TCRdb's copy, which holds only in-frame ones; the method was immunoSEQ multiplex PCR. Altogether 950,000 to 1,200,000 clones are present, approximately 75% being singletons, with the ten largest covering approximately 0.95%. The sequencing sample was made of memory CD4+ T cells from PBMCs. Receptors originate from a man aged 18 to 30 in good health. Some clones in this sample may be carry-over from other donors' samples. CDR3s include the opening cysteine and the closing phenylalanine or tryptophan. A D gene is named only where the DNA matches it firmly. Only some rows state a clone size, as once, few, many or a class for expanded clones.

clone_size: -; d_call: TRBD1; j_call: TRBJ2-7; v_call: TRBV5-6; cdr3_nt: TGTGCCAGCAGCTCCGATACAGGGGGGCACGGCGAGCAGTACTTC; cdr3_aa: CASSSDTGGHGEQYF
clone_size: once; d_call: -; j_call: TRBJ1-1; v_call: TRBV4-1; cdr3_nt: TGCGCCAGCAGCCAAGAAACCTCCCTGGACATAATGAACACTGAAGCTTTCTTT; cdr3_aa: CASSQETSLDIMNTEAFF
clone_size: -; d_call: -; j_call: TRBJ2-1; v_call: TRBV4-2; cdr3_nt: TGTGCCAGCAGCCAAGATGAGGCGGGGGCCCGCTACAATGAGCAGTTCTTC; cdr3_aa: CASSQDEAGARYNEQFF
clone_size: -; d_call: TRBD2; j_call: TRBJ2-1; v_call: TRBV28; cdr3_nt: TGTGCCAGCGGGAGCGGGAGAAGTCCGCGTGAGCAGTTCTTC; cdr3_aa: CASGSGRSPREQFF
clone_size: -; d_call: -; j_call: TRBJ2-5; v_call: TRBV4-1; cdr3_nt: TGCGCCAGCAGCCAAGACGGCCTGGGGCGAGAGACCCAGTACTTC; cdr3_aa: CASSQDGLGRETQYF
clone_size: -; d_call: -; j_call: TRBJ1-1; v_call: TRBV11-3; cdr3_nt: TGTGCCAGCAGCTCAGAGGGCACCCAAGCTTTCTTT; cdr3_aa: CASSSEGTQAFF
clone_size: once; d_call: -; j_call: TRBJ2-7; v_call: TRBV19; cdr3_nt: TGTGCCAGTAGCACTGGACACCCCAGCTCCTACGAGCAGTACTTC; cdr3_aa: CASSTGHPSSYEQYF
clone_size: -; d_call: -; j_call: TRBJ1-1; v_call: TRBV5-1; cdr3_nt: TGCGCCAGCAGCTTTTCCGGAATCTCGAACACTGAAGCTTTCTTT; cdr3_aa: CASSFSGISNTEAFF
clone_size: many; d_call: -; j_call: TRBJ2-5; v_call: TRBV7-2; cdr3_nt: TGTGCCAGCAGCTTATCTGGACTAGAGACCCAGTACTTC; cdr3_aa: CASSLSGLETQYF
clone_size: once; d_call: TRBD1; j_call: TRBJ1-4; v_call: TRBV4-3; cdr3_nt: TGCGCCAGCAGCCAAGGGACAGGGGGCGACGAAAAACTGTTTTTT; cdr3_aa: CASSQGTGGDEKLFF
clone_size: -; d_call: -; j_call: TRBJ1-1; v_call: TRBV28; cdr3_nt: TGTGCCAGCAGTTTATATGGGGCCCCGGGAACTGAAGCTTTCTTT; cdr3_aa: CASSLYGAPGTEAFF
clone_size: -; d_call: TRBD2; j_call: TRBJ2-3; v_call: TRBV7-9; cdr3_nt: TGTGCCATCGGGGGGGTGAGCCGCAGCACAGATACGCAGTATTTT; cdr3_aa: CAIGGVSRSTDTQYF
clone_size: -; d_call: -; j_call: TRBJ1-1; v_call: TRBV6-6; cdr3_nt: TGTGCCAGTACCCGCTGGCTGGGCACTGAAGCTTTCTTT; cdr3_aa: CASTRWLGTEAFF
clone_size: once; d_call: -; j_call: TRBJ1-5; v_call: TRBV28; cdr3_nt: TGTGCCAGCAGTTTAGTCGAGGTCAATCAGCCCCAGCATTTT; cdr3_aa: CASSLVEVNQPQHF
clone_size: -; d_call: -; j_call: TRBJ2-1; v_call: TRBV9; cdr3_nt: TGTGCCAGCAGCGTAGAGGGATCTTTCAACAATGAGCAGTTCTTC; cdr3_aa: CASSVEGSFNNEQFF
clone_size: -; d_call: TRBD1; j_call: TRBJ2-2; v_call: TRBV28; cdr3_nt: TGTGCCAGCAGCCCCCCAACCCGAAGACAGGGGGCGAACACCGGGGAGCTGTTTTTT; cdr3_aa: CASSPPTRRQGANTGELFF
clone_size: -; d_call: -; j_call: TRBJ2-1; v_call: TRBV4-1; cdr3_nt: TGCGCCAGCAGCCAAGAGTTTAGCCGCAATGAGCAGTTCTTC; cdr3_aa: CASSQEFSRNEQFF
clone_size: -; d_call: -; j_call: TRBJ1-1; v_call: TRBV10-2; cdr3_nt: TGCGCCAGCGCGTTTCTGGGGGCGGACACTGAAGCTTTCTTT; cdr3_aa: CASAFLGADTEAFF
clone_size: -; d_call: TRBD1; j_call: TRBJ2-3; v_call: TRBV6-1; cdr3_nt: TGTGCCAGCAGTACCCGGGACAGGGGGCAGGATACGCAGTATTTT; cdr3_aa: CASSTRDRGQDTQYF
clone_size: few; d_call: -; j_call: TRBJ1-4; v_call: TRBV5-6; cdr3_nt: TGTGCCAGCAGCCTACAGGGCTCACGGGAAAAACTGTTTTTT; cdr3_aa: CASSLQGSREKLFF
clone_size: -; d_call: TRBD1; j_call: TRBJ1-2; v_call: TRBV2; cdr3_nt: TGTGCCAGCAGGGGACAGGGGGCAAATGGCTACACCTTC; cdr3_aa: CASRGQGANGYTF
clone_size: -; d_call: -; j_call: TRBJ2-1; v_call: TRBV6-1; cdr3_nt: TGTGCCAGCAGTGGTCGTCGTAATGAGCAGTTCTTC; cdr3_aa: CASSGRRNEQFF
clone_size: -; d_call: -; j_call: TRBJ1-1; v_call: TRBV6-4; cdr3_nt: TGTGCCAGCAAACGCGAATGGACCAGTCATACTGAAGCTTTCTTT; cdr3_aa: CASKREWTSHTEAFF
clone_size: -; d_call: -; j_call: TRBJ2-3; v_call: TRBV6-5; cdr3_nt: TGTGCCAGCAGTTACCAGCGGGCCAGCACAGATACGCAGTATTTT; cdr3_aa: CASSYQRASTDTQYF
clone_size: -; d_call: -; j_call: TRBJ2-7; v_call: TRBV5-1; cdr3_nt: TGCGCCAGCAGCTTGGGTTTGGCAGCAAACTACGAGCAGTACTTC; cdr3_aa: CASSLGLAANYEQYF
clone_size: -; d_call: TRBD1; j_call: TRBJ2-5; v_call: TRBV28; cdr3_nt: TGTGCCAGCGGAAGCCCGGGACAGGGGGCTTTGGAGACCCAGTACTTC; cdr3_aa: CASGSPGQGALETQYF
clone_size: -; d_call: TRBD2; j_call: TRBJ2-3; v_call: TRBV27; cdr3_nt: TGTGCCAGCAGTCTGGGACTAGCGGGAGGGGCAGATACGCAGTATTTT; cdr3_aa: CASSLGLAGGADTQYF
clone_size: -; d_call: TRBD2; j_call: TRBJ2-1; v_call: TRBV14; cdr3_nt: TGTGCCAGCAGCCACTCCCCGACTAGCGGAAATTACAATGAGCAGTTCTTC; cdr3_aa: CASSHSPTSGNYNEQFF
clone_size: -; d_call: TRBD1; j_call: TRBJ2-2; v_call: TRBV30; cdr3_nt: TGTGCCTACACAGGGGGAACCGGGGAGCTGTTTTTT; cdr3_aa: CAYTGGTGELFF
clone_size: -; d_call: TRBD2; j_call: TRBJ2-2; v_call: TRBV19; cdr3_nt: TGTGCCAGTAAGATGGGACTACGCAACACCGGGGAGCTGTTTTTT; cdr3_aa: CASKMGLRNTGELFF
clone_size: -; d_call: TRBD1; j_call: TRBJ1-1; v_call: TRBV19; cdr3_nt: TGTGCCAGCGAGTACAGGGGGGCATGGACTGAAGCTTTCTTT; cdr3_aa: CASEYRGAWTEAFF
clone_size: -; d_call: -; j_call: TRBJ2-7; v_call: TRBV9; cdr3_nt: TGTGCCAGCAGCGTGTGGGAGGACGGCCGGGGGCAGTACTTC; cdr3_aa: CASSVWEDGRGQYF
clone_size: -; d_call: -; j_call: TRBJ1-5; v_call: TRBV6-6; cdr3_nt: TGTGCCAGCAGTTACGAGACACCCATCGGGCCCCAGCATTTT; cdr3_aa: CASSYETPIGPQHF
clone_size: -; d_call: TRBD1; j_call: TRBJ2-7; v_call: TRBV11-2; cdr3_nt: TGTGCCAGCAGCCCCCTAGGACAGGGGGATGCCTACGAGCAGTACTTC; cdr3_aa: CASSPLGQGDAYEQYF
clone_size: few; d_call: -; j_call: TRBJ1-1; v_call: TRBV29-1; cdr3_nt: TGCAGCGGCAAAGACCAGGGTGAAGCTTTCTTT; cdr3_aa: CSGKDQGEAFF
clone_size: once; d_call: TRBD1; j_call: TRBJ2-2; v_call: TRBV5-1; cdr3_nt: TGCGCCAGCAGCCCAAAGGGACAGGGGATCGCCGGGGAGCTGTTTTTT; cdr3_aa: CASSPKGQGIAGELFF
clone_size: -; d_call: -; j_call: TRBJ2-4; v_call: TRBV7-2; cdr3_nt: TGTGCCAGCAGCCCAGCCAGAGCCAAAAACATTCAGTACTTC; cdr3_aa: CASSPARAKNIQYF
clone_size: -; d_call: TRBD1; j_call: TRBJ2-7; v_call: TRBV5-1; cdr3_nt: TGCGCCAGCAGCGTGATTGGGGGACAGGGCTACGAGCAGTACTTC; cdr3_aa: CASSVIGGQGYEQYF
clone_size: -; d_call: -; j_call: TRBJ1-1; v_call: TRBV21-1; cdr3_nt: TGTGCCAGCAGCAAGACAGGGGACGACACTGAAGCTTTCTTT; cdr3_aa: CASSKTGDDTEAFF
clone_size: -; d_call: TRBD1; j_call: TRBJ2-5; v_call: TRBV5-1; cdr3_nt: TGCGCCAGCAGCCTAGGACAGGGGGCCTTGGAGACCCAGTACTTC; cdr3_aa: CASSLGQGALETQYF
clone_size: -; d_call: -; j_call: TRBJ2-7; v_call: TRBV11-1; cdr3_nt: TGTGCCAGCAGCTTAGCTATACGCTACGAGCAGTACTTC; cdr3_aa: CASSLAIRYEQYF
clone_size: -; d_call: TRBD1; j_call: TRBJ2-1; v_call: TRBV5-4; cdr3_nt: TGTGCCAGCAGCTCGGGACAGATAAACAATGAGCAGTTCTTC; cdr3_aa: CASSSGQINNEQFF